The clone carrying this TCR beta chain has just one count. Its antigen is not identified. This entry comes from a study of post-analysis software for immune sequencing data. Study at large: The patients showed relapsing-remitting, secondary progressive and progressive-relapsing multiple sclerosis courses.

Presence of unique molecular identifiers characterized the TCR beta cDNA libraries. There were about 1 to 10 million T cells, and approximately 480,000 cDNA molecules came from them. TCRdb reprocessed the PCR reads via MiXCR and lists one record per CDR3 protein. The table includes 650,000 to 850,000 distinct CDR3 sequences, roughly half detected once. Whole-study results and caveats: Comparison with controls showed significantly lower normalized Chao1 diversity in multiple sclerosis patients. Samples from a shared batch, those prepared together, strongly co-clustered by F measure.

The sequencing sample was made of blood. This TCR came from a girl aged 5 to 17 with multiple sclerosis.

This CDR3 reads CATSRSRPLAKNIQYF. The CDR3 DNA reads TGTGCCACCAGCAGATCGCGACCTTTAGCCAAAAACATTCAGTACTTC. The chain joins TRBV15 to TRBJ2-4; D unclear. CDR1 and CDR2 from the germline V gene are LNHNV and YYDKDF (reference sequence). V lost 2 bases and J lost 0, with 11 bases in between. The CDR3 is 16 residues long.